This T cell receptor (beta chain) was captured in a study of T cell changes during pregnancy in multiple sclerosis. The protocol was immunoSEQ multiplex PCR, while the TCRdb copy is restricted to in-frame clones and leaves out a portion. This sample yields over 60,000 clones, of which roughly 91% are seen a single time; about 0.3% belongs to the top ten. The CDR3 loop spans 15 amino acids. The V end lost 3 bases, the J end lost 2 bases, and 8 bases lay between the germline ends. Germline V gene sequence: CDR1 LGHNA, CDR2 YNFKEQ. This clonotype originated in a female donor in good health, enrolled as a control in a pregnancy study. The sample here was CD4+ T cells from peripheral blood mononuclear cells, taken in the third trimester of pregnancy. This chain joins TRBV4-2 and TRBJ2-6, with D uncertain. CDR3 sequence (DNA): TGTGCCAGCAGCCATGGCGACACTGGGGCCAACGTCCTGACTTTC. Translated: CASSHGDTGANVLTF.